This TCR beta chain was identified in a study of blood T cells in healthy people across ages. Findings and limits, study-wide: It was held that the diversity estimates obtained from one million T cells were underestimates. Any changes in expanded clonotypes were possibly confounded, as donor CMV status remained unknown. Measured against age, TCR beta diversity per million T cells decreased in a roughly linear manner.

Using a J-beta primer mix together with a sample-barcoded 5' primer, a second PCR was run for roughly 6 to 11 cycles. A single record per CDR3 protein comes from TCRdb applying MiXCR to the 5' RACE reads. The data hold approximately 1,000,000 distinct CDR3 sequences, with 45% observed a single time. With 5 bases clipped from V and 3 bases from J, the junction kept 4 bases outside the gene matches. Looked up from germline, CDR1 is MNHEY and CDR2 is SMNVEV (reference sequence). CDR3 length: 15 residues. Points on this clonotype: Its antigen is currently unknown.

Individuals who donated were healthy Caucasians from Russia aged about 6 to 100. The TCR comes from a woman aged 55-70 years in good health. The sample was blood. The gene calls are TRBV27 and TRBJ1-3, with 10 bases identical to TRBD1. CDR3 DNA: TGTGCCAGCAGTGAAGACAGGGGGCTTGGAAACACCATATATTTT. Residues: CASSEDRGLGNTIYF.